The present TCR beta chain was sequenced within a study of cytomegalovirus exposure and HLA in healthy donors. CDR1 and CDR2 from the germline V gene are LNHDA and SQIVND (reference sequence). The CDR3 contains 13 residues. J lost 5 bases, V lost 8 bases, and 7 bases had no gene match. Whole-study results and caveats: Among TCR beta chains of equal frequency, HLA-associated ones were more clonally expanded in a later analysis. Immune exposure information available was restricted to CMV serostatus.

Points on this clone: Its target is unknown.

The PCR had 60 Vbeta and 13 Jbeta primers. Produced via immunoSEQ multiplex PCR; TCRdb's table is partial and in-frame only. The sample contains about 200,000 clones, approximately 82% of which appear only once. The chain carries TRBV19 and TRBJ2-5; 8 bases match TRBD1. The sequence was obtained from a woman younger than 35 in good health and CMV-seronegative. Specimen: PBMCs. In DNA, the CDR3 is TGTGCCAGTGCCGTCCAGGGGGCGGAGACCCAGTACTTC. Translating gives CASAVQGAETQYF.